This TCR beta chain derives from a study of blood T cell repertoires in COVID-19. Overall study context: Collection of acute and convalescent COVID-19 samples took place in the United States, Italy and Spain.

Only in-frame clones appear in the TCRdb table, and some are missing; sequencing was by immunoSEQ multiplex PCR. The table lists about 190,000 clones, roughly 80% of them singletons. CDR3 size: 14 residues. Trimming cost V 8 bases and J 4 bases, with 17 bases left between them. CDR1 SEHNR and CDR2 FQNEAQ come from the germline V gene (reference sequence). Sample: peripheral blood. This clonotype was sampled from a man in his sixties with active or convalescent COVID-19. The chain couples TRBV7-9 to TRBJ1-2; maybe TRBD1 (5 bases). This CDR3 reads CASGQGLQSYGYTF. CDR3 sequence (DNA): TGTGCCAGCGGCCAGGGATTACAGTCCTATGGCTACACCTTC.